A single sample gave rise to the 25 T cell receptor beta chains below, sequenced in a study of blood T cells in healthy people across ages. The second PCR ran about 6 to 12 cycles with a sample-barcoded 5' primer and J-beta primers. TCRdb reprocessed the 5' RACE reads with MiXCR, giving one entry per CDR3 protein. In the table there are some 780,000 distinct CDR3 sequences, around 50% of which are singletons. Sequences were obtained from blood. The origin of the receptors is a man in his forties or fifties in good health.

The V and J genes are TRBV27 and TRBJ1-4, with D tentatively TRBD1 (6 bases). CDR1 MNHEY and CDR2 SMNVEV come from the germline V gene (reference sequence). The V end was cut by 2 bases, the J end by 8 bases, with 18 bases between. The CDR3 is 16 residues long. The chain's CDR3 is CASSLRGVEAGEKLFF. The CDR3 bases are TGTGCCAGCAGTTTAAGGGGGGTTGAGGCGGGGGAAAAACTGTTTTTT.

The rearrangement links TRBV28 to TRBJ2-7, with TRBD2 matching over 9 bases. TRBJ2-5 explains the end of the DNA better; the J call may be wrong. Germline values: CDR1 MDHEN, CDR2 SYDVKM. The length of the CDR3 is 16 residues. CDR3 region: CASSLRGGPGDETQYF. CDR3 coding DNA: TGTGCCAGCAGTCTGCGGGGGGGCCCGGGGGATGAGACCCAGTACTTC.

This clonotype was detected only once. The junction departs from the called germline gene at one end, perhaps through a read error. J is TRBJ2-5 and V is TRBV29-1; D possibly uses TRBD1 or TRBD2 (5 bases each). Germline-derived CDR1 and CDR2 are SQVTM and ANQGSEA. This CDR3 has 14 amino acids. The CDR3 DNA is TGCAGCGTGCAATCCGGGACCAACCAAGAGACCCGGTACTTC. As protein: CSVQSGTNQETRYF.

The chain couples TRBV20-1 to TRBJ2-7; 9 nucleotides match TRBD2. J was trimmed by 0 bases and V by 0 bases; bases with no gene match: 9. Germline values: CDR1 DFQATT, CDR2 SNEGSKA (reference sequence). This CDR3 is built from 17 residues. CDR3 sequence reads: CSARDPASGDLSYEQYF. DNA of the CDR3: TGCAGTGCTAGAGATCCCGCTAGCGGGGATCTCTCCTACGAGCAGTACTTC.

The chain has TRBV7-2 and TRBJ2-1; D remains unclear. The germline V and J ends were trimmed by 0 bases and 7 bases, with 4 bases remaining between them. CDR3 length: 12 amino acids. CDR1 is SGHTA, CDR2 FQGNSA, per germline. CDR3 coding DNA: TGTGCCAGCAGCTTAGCGATAAATGAGCAGTTCTTC. Translated: CASSLAINEQFF. The complete variable domain, with remaining parts taken from reference TRBV7-2 and TRBJ2-1, reads GAGVSQSPSNKVTEKGKDVELRCDPISGHTALYWYRQSLGQGLEFLIYFQGNSAPDKSGLPSDRFSAERTGGSVSTLTIQRTQQEDSAVYLCASSLAINEQFFGPGTRLTVL.

The V call is TRBV3-1, the J call TRBJ2-3; the match to TRBD2 covers 9 bases. Germline loops: CDR1 LGHDT, CDR2 YNNKEL (reference sequence). CDR3 length equals 17 residues. V was clipped by 0 bases and J by 5 bases; unmatched bases: 9. This CDR3 reads CASSQDWRGGQGDTQYF. In DNA, the CDR3 is TGTGCCAGCAGCCAAGATTGGCGGGGGGGCCAAGGAGATACGCAGTATTTT.

The V gene is TRBV5-6, the J gene TRBJ2-1; 7 bases match TRBD2. TRBJ2-7 matches the DNA end more closely, so the J call is doubtful. CDR1 is SGHDT and CDR2 is YYEEEE in the germline V gene. This CDR3 is 16 amino acids long. The CDR3 is CASSLVRESSYNEQYF. The DNA of the CDR3 is TGTGCCAGCAGCTTAGTGCGGGAGAGCTCCTACAATGAGCAGTACTTC.

The chain combines TRBV19 with TRBJ1-6, with TRBD1 identical over 9 bases. The CDR3 is 15 amino acids. Trimming cost V 6 bases and J 10 bases; bases outside gene matches: 10. Germline V gene lookup returns CDR1 LNHDA and CDR2 SQIVND (reference sequence). Written as DNA, the CDR3 is TGTGCCAGTAGGAGAGGGACAGGGCGAGACTCACCCCTCCACTTT. The encoded protein is CASRRGTGRDSPLHF.

This chain uses TRBV20-1 with TRBJ1-2; TRBD1 is a possible D gene (6 bases). Germline V gene lookup returns CDR1 DFQATT and CDR2 SNEGSKA (reference sequence). The CDR3 is 15 residues long. V was shortened by 5 bases and J by 6 bases, with 22 bases between the two germline ends. The CDR3 DNA reads TGCAGTGCTCAGGACAGTCTAGGAGGGTTTAATGGCTACACCTTC. As protein: CSAQDSLGGFNGYTF.

This chain links TRBV4-3 with TRBJ2-1, with TRBD2 matching over 7 bases. The J call may be in error: the DNA end matches TRBJ2-7 better. This CDR3 is built from 18 residues. Germline V CDR1 and CDR2: LGHNA, YSLEER. The CDR3 reads CASSQDLSSGQPHNEQYF. The CDR3 region has the DNA TGCGCCAGCAGCCAAGATCTGTCTAGCGGCCAACCCCACAATGAGCAGTACTTC.

The chain recombines TRBV11-2 with TRBJ2-7, with D maybe TRBD2 (5 bases). There are 14 residues in the CDR3. With 2 bases removed from V and 6 bases from J, the gap between germline ends came to 14 bases. The germline V gene encodes CDR1 SGHAT and CDR2 FQNNGV. CDR3 in DNA: TGTGCCAGCAGCTTAAAGCTCTACGGGGTCGAGCAGTACTTC. Protein product: CASSLKLYGVEQYF.

This clonotype was observed a few times. The rearrangement joins TRBV29-1 to TRBJ2-1; maybe TRBD1 (6 bases). Germline lookup yields CDR1 SQVTM and CDR2 ANQGSEA. The CDR3 covers 15 residues. V was pared by 3 bases and J by 6 bases, with 18 bases between. Here the CDR3 DNA reads TGCAGCGTTGAGCCACAGGGTGGGGTAGGCAATGAGCAGTTCTTC. As protein: CSVEPQGGVGNEQFF.

V is TRBV6-5 and J is TRBJ1-2, with TRBD1 matching over 7 bases. Unmatched junction bases numbered 16, after V lost 4 bases and J lost 8 bases. CDR1 is MNHEY, CDR2 SVGAGI, per germline. This CDR3 is 16 amino acids long. CDR3 sequence: CASSSSQGGLPDGYTF. As DNA, the CDR3 is TGTGCCAGCAGTTCCTCTCAGGGGGGTCTACCCGACGGCTACACCTTC.

This chain connects TRBV28 to TRBJ2-1; 7 positions agree with TRBD2. CDR3 length: 14 residues. Per germline, CDR1 MDHEN and CDR2 SYDVKM. V shed 4 bases, J shed 3 bases, and the junction held 3 bases outside the gene matches. CDR3 in amino acids: CASSSGLLYNEQFF. The CDR3 nucleotides read TGTGCCAGCAGTTCGGGACTACTCTACAATGAGCAGTTCTTC.

This chain uses TRBV7-2 with TRBJ2-7; D is uncertain. This CDR3 contains 14 residues. Germline values: CDR1 SGHTA, CDR2 FQGNSA. V lost 6 bases and J lost 1, with 13 bases in between. The chain's CDR3 is CASSMGYSSYEQYF. Written as DNA, the CDR3 is TGTGCCAGCAGTATGGGCTACTCATCCTACGAGCAGTACTTC.

The chain couples TRBV28 to TRBJ2-7, with no clear D. The J call may be wrong; the DNA end is better matched by TRBJ2-5. The CDR3 contains 15 residues. Per germline, CDR1 MDHEN and CDR2 SYDVKM. CDR3 region: CASSLSGFLEETQYF. Here the CDR3 DNA reads TGTGCCAGCAGTTTATCCGGTTTCCTGGAGGAGACCCAGTACTTC.

The V and J genes are TRBV5-1 and TRBJ2-7; D gene uncertain. Germline V CDR1 and CDR2: SGHRS, YFSETQ. The V and J ends lost 3 bases and 2 bases respectively, with 18 bases between them. The CDR3 is 16 amino acids. CDR3 in DNA: TGCGCCAGCAGCTCAGAACAAGGCTTCCCCCCCTACGAGCAGTACTTC. It encodes CASSSEQGFPPYEQYF.

This clonotype was seen a handful of times. The chain has TRBV4-3 and TRBJ2-7, with D possibly matching TRBD1 (6 bases). The V end was cut by 3 bases, the J end by 0 bases, with 12 bases between. Germline-derived CDR1 and CDR2 are LGHNA and YSLEER. The CDR3 covers 15 residues. CDR3 loop: CASSQATGISYEQYF. The CDR3 bases are TGCGCCAGCAGCCAGGCAACAGGGATCTCCTACGAGCAGTACTTC.

V is TRBV6-1 and J is TRBJ2-7, with D uncertain. Germline V gene data show CDR1 as MNHNS and CDR2 as SASEGT. V was trimmed by 2 bases and J by 7 bases, leaving 6 bases between them. The CDR3 has 11 amino acids. The CDR3 loop reads CASSERNEQYF. CDR3 nucleotides: TGTGCCAGCAGTGAACGGAATGAGCAGTACTTC.

The CDR3 loop reads CASSLVTNQETQFF. The CDR3 nucleotides are TGCGCCAGCAGCTTGGTAACGAACCAAGAGACCCAGTTCTTC. The rearrangement joins TRBV5-1 to TRBJ2-5; unclear D gene. The DNA matches TRBJ2-1 better at its end, which makes the J call doubtful. The CDR3 extends over 14 amino acids. Germline assignment: CDR1 SGHRS and CDR2 YFSETQ.

V is TRBV6-2 or TRBV6-3 and J is TRBJ2-2; 7 bases agree with TRBD1. The germline CDR1 and CDR2 sequences are MNHEY and SVGEGT. The length of the CDR3 is 15 residues. V shed 10 bases and J 1 base; nucleotides not matched to a gene: 9. The CDR3 is CATNSGTVNTGELFF. In nucleotides, the CDR3 is TGTGCCACCAACTCAGGGACAGTGAACACCGGGGAGCTGTTTTTT.

The chain carries TRBV27 and TRBJ2-1; maybe TRBD1 (6 bases). The CDR3 runs 14 residues. CDR1 is MNHEY, CDR2 SMNVEV, per germline (reference sequence). The V and J ends lost 3 bases and 6 bases respectively, with 12 bases between them. The CDR3, as DNA: TGTGCCAGCAGTTTCGGTTTAGGGGGCAATGAGCAGTTCTTC. Its translation is CASSFGLGGNEQFF.

Only a few counts were recorded for this clonotype. V and J are TRBV3-1 and TRBJ2-1; TRBD1 or TRBD2 may be the D gene (5 bases each). CDR1 is LGHDT, CDR2 YNNKEL, per germline (reference sequence). V was trimmed by 5 bases and J by 9 bases, leaving 20 bases between them. This CDR3 has 15 residues. CDR3 sequence: CASSTRDGVSAEQFF. DNA for the CDR3: TGTGCCAGCAGCACCCGGGACGGAGTTTCGGCTGAGCAGTTCTTC.

This chain joins TRBV4-3 and TRBJ2-1, with 10 bases that match TRBD1. Germline V gene sequence: CDR1 LGHNA, CDR2 YSLEER. CDR3 length: 17 residues. With 0 bases clipped from V and 2 bases from J, the junction kept 4 bases outside the gene matches. CDR3 nucleotide sequence: TGCGCCAGCAGCCAAGATACCGGGACAGGGGCCTACAATGAGCAGTTCTTC. As protein: CASSQDTGTGAYNEQFF.

Here the CDR3 reads CSGLIGGGYTF. The CDR3 DNA follows: TGCAGCGGTCTTATAGGCGGGGGCTACACCTTC. The J gene is TRBJ1-2, the V gene TRBV29-1; D gene ambiguous. Trimming stripped 7 bases from V and 8 bases from J, with 14 bases between. The CDR3 is 11 residues long. Germline V gene data show CDR1 as SQVTM and CDR2 as ANQGSEA.